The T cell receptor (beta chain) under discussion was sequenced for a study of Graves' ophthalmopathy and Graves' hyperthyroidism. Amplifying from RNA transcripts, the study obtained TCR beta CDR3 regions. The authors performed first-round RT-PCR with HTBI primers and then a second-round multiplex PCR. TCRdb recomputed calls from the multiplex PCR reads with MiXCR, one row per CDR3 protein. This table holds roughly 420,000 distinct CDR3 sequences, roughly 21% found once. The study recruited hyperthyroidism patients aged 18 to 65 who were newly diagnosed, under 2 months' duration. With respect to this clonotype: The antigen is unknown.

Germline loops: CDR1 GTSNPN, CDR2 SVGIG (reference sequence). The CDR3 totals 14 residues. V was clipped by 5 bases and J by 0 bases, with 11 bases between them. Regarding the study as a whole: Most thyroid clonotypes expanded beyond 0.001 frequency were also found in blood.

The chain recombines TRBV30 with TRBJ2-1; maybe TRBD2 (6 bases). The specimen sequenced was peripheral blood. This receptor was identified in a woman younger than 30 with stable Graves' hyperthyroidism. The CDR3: CAWDTGSSYNEQFF. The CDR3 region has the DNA TGTGCCTGGGACACCGGGAGCTCCTACAATGAGCAGTTCTTC.